Listed below are T cell receptor beta chains from one sample, sequenced in a study of identical twins. TCRdb reprocessed the 5' RACE reads via MiXCR and lists one record per CDR3 protein. Altogether 400,000 or so distinct CDR3 sequences are present, about 9% being singletons, with the ten largest covering about 9.1%. What was sequenced was naive T cells sorted from blood. The receptor set was obtained from a woman aged 45-65 years in good health. The CDR3 runs from the conserved cysteine through the conserved F or W. D genes are given only for firm matches. Only some rows state a clone size, as once, few, many or a class for expanded clones.

TRBV5-6,NA,few,TRBJ1-3,CASSLVGGSSGNTIYF,TGTGCCAGCAGCTTGGTGGGGGGATCCTCTGGAAACACCATATATTTT
TRBV5-1,TRBD2,few,TRBJ2-2,CASSSGLADNTGELFF,TGCGCCAGCAGCTCCGGACTAGCTGACAACACCGGGGAGCTGTTTTTT
TRBV5-1,TRBD1,few,TRBJ1-1,CASSFRATGDNTEAFF,TGCGCCAGCAGCTTCCGGGCCACAGGGGATAACACTGAAGCTTTCTTT
TRBV20-1,NA,many,TRBJ2-2,CSARNRVNGELFF,TGCAGTGCTAGAAACAGGGTTAACGGGGAGCTGTTTTTT
TRBV10-1,NA,NA,TRBJ2-3,CASTAGGREETQYF,TGCGCCAGCACCGCTGGCGGACGCGAGGAAACGCAGTATTTT
TRBV5-4,TRBD2,NA,TRBJ2-5,CASSSRLAGDQETQYF,TGTGCCAGCAGCTCGAGACTAGCGGGAGATCAAGAGACCCAGTACTTC
TRBV19,TRBD1,few,TRBJ1-1,CASSIGGTAEAFF,TGTGCCAGTAGTATAGGAGGGACAGCTGAAGCTTTCTTT
TRBV7-8,TRBD2,many,TRBJ2-3,CASSLDPAGGQDTQYF,TGTGCCAGCAGCTTAGATCCAGCGGGAGGCCAAGATACGCAGTATTTT
TRBV30,NA,NA,TRBJ2-1,CAWSVNVNEQFF,TGTGCCTGGAGTGTAAATGTAAATGAGCAGTTCTTC
TRBV24-1,NA,few,TRBJ2-7,CATTEYEQYF,TGTGCCACCACCGAATACGAGCAGTACTTC
TRBV5-5,NA,NA,TRBJ1-2,CASRRRGARGYTF,TGTGCCAGCAGGAGGCGGGGGGCAAGGGGCTACACCTTC
TRBV12-3/TRBV12-4,TRBD2,few,TRBJ2-1,CASGTGGLPMNEQFF,TGTGCCAGCGGCACGGGGGGACTACCGATGAATGAGCAGTTCTTC
TRBV4-2,NA,many,TRBJ2-3,CASSQEEGDTQYF,TGTGCCAGCAGCCAAGAGGAAGGAGATACGCAGTATTTT
TRBV12-3/TRBV12-4,NA,many,TRBJ1-5,CASSLHKPQPQHF,TGTGCCAGCAGTTTACATAAACCCCAGCCCCAGCATTTT
TRBV7-9,TRBD2,few,TRBJ2-7,CASSHITYAGGEQYF,TGTGCCAGCAGCCACATCACCTACGCGGGAGGCGAGCAGTACTTC
TRBV12-5,NA,few,TRBJ2-5,CASGLAQGPQYF,TGTGCTAGTGGTTTGGCACAGGGTCCCCAGTACTTC
TRBV4-1,TRBD1,NA,TRBJ2-7,CASSQPGQGREQYF,TGCGCCAGCAGCCAGCCCGGACAGGGACGCGAGCAGTACTTC
TRBV6-1,NA,few,TRBJ1-5,CASSWGEGVGQPQHF,TGTGCCAGCAGCTGGGGAGAAGGGGTTGGTCAGCCCCAGCATTTT
TRBV12-3/TRBV12-4,TRBD2,many,TRBJ2-2,CASTPGLAGGPGGELFF,TGTGCCAGCACCCCTGGGCTAGCGGGAGGGCCAGGCGGGGAGCTGTTTTTT
TRBV5-1,NA,many,TRBJ2-7,CASSLEGPSYEQYF,TGCGCCAGCAGCTTGGAAGGACCCTCCTACGAGCAGTACTTC
TRBV2,NA,many,TRBJ2-1,CASSEDRASYNEQFF,TGTGCCAGCAGTGAAGACAGGGCTTCCTACAATGAGCAGTTCTTC
TRBV7-9,TRBD2,NA,TRBJ2-2,CASSDTSGRGLANTGELFF,TGTGCCAGCAGCGACACTAGCGGGAGAGGCCTTGCGAACACCGGGGAGCTGTTTTTT
TRBV29-1,TRBD1,many,TRBJ1-2,CSGMTGGGLYGYTF,TGCAGCGGCATGACAGGGGGCGGTTTGTATGGCTACACCTTC
TRBV14,TRBD1,many,TRBJ1-2,CASSQLTGGSYGYTF,TGTGCCAGCAGCCAGTTAACAGGGGGGAGCTATGGCTACACCTTC
TRBV20-1,TRBD2,many,TRBJ2-7,CSAAGLAGGLGEQYF,TGCAGTGCTGCGGGACTAGCGGGAGGGCTAGGTGAGCAGTACTTC
TRBV7-9,NA,few,TRBJ1-4,CASSSPGLTNEKLFF,TGTGCCAGCAGCTCGCCGGGACTAACTAATGAAAAACTGTTTTTT
TRBV3-1,TRBD2,NA,TRBJ2-7,CASSRGGGSYEQYF,TGTGCCAGCAGCCGGGGCGGGGGGTCCTACGAGCAGTACTTC
TRBV20-1,TRBD1,many,TRBJ2-1,CSTKQGAYNEQFF,TGCAGTACTAAGCAGGGGGCTTACAATGAGCAGTTCTTC
TRBV21-1,NA,NA,TRBJ2-5,CASSKANLEKKTQYF,TGTGCCAGCAGCAAAGCGAACCTCGAGAAGAAGACCCAGTACTTC
TRBV27,TRBD1,many,TRBJ1-1,CASSVNRGTEAFF,TGTGCCAGCAGTGTAAACAGGGGTACTGAAGCTTTCTTT
TRBV6-2/TRBV6-3,NA,many,TRBJ2-1,CASSYVGEVRREQFF,TGTGCCAGCAGTTACGTCGGGGAGGTACGTCGCGAGCAGTTCTTC
TRBV5-1,NA,NA,TRBJ2-5,CASSPYILAETQYF,TGCGCCAGCAGCCCCTATATCCTGGCGGAGACCCAGTACTTC
TRBV9,NA,few,TRBJ1-1,CASSEQSAWPAEAFF,TGTGCCAGCAGCGAACAGTCGGCTTGGCCCGCTGAAGCTTTCTTT
TRBV4-1,TRBD1,many,TRBJ2-7,CASSHANGTGGGEQYF,TGCGCCAGCAGCCATGCCAATGGGACAGGGGGAGGCGAGCAGTACTTC
TRBV12-3/TRBV12-4,NA,many,TRBJ1-5,CASSSITTGRGQPQHF,TGTGCCAGCAGTTCAATCACGACGGGCCGGGGTCAGCCCCAGCATTTT
TRBV4-1,TRBD2,NA,TRBJ2-1,CASSQDRTSGSLYNEQFF,TGCGCCAGCAGCCAAGATAGGACTAGCGGGAGCTTATACAATGAGCAGTTCTTC
TRBV20-1,TRBD1,many,TRBJ1-2,CSAQTGGSNYGYTF,TGCAGTGCTCAAACAGGGGGCTCTAACTATGGCTACACCTTC
TRBV4-1,NA,NA,TRBJ1-6,CASSQFGYNSPLHF,TGCGCCAGCAGCCAATTCGGCTATAATTCACCCCTCCACTTT
TRBV20-1,TRBD2,few,TRBJ2-1,CSAPGLAGEDEQFF,TGCAGTGCCCCGGGACTAGCGGGAGAGGATGAGCAGTTCTTC
TRBV20-1,TRBD2,many,TRBJ2-5,CSARLAGGRDQETQYF,TGCAGTGCTAGACTAGCGGGAGGAAGGGACCAAGAGACCCAGTACTTC
TRBV24-1,NA,NA,TRBJ1-5,CATSEGRLNQPQHF,TGTGCCACCAGTGAGGGACGGCTGAATCAGCCCCAGCATTTT